These T cell receptor beta chains were read from a single sample in a study of breast tumors, draining lymph nodes, adjacent tissues. TCRdb redid the calling of the multiplex PCR reads with MiXCR, one entry per CDR3 protein. The sample holds about 20,000 distinct CDR3 sequences, 25% to 35% seen once. Sequencing input: breast tumor tissue. These receptors were collected from a female donor with breast cancer. Some clones in this sample may be carry-over from other donors' samples. Each CDR3 is given with its conserved first and last residue. The order of the fields is clone size, V gene, D gene, J gene, CDR3 protein, CDR3 DNA. The D gene is left open where the match is weak. The listing skips clone size in some rows; elsewhere it reads once, few, many or a size class.

many	TRBV2	.	TRBJ2-6	CASSGKAGANVLTF	TGTGCCAGCAGTGGGAAGGCTGGGGCCAACGTCCTGACTTTC
many	TRBV30	.	TRBJ1-2	CAWGPLGYTF	TGTGCCTGGGGCCCCTTGGGCTACACCTTC
many	TRBV7-7	.	TRBJ2-5	CASSPSGIQETQYF	TGTGCTAGCAGCCCGTCCGGGATCCAAGAGACCCAGTACTTC
many	TRBV28	TRBD2	TRBJ2-1	CASSSGTSGYNEQFF	TGTGCCAGCAGCTCCGGGACTAGCGGCTACAATGAGCAGTTCTTC
many	TRBV18	TRBD2	TRBJ2-5	CASSRGLAGLRQETQYF	TGTGCCAGCTCTCGCGGACTAGCGGGTCTACGGCAAGAGACCCAGTACTTC
.	TRBV2	TRBD2	TRBJ2-4	CASSDLGLAGAKNIQYF	TGTGCCAGCAGTGACCTGGGACTAGCGGGAGCCAAAAACATTCAGTACTTC
.	TRBV7-8	.	TRBJ1-2	CASSLQGNYGYTF	TGTGCCAGCAGCTTACAGGGGAACTATGGCTACACCTTC
many	TRBV6-2/TRBV6-3	.	TRBJ2-2	CASSVAGDTGELFF	TGTGCCAGCAGTGTCGCAGGGGACACCGGGGAGCTGTTTTTT
few	TRBV28	.	TRBJ2-7	CASSLGATGYEQYF	TGTGCCAGCAGTTTAGGCGCGACTGGTTACGAGCAGTACTTC
many	TRBV7-9	.	TRBJ2-3	CASSLDLAPAWTQYF	TGTGCCAGCAGCTTAGACCTAGCGCCAGCATGGACGCAGTATTTT
many	TRBV3-1	.	TRBJ2-1	CASSPEASGRDF	TGTGCCAGCAGCCCCGAGGCCAGCGGGCGGGACTTC
medium-sized	TRBV6-1	.	TRBJ1-4	CASSPTGGEKLFF	TGTGCCAGCAGTCCGACAGGAGGTGAAAAACTGTTTTTT
few	TRBV5-6	.	TRBJ2-1	CASSLRSSYSEQFF	TGTGCCAGCAGCTTACGGAGCTCCTACAGTGAGCAGTTCTTC
many	TRBV7-9	.	TRBJ1-5	CASSLKGRYSNQPQHF	TGTGCCAGCAGCTTAAAGGGCCGATATAGCAATCAGCCCCAGCATTTT
few	TRBV20-1	TRBD1	TRBJ1-1	CSAYRGPGTEAFF	TGCAGTGCTTACAGGGGGCCGGGTACTGAAGCTTTCTTT
many	TRBV6-6	.	TRBJ2-2	CASRGWDSYTGELFF	TGTGCCAGCAGGGGATGGGACTCCTACACCGGGGAGCTGTTTTTT
.	TRBV7-2	TRBD2	TRBJ2-7	CASSLDLAGEQYF	TGTGCCAGCAGCTTAGACCTAGCGGGGGAGCAGTACTTC
many	TRBV20-1	.	TRBJ2-5	CSARVPSQETQYF	TGCAGTGCTAGAGTGCCCTCGCAAGAGACCCAGTACTTC
many	TRBV6-6	TRBD1	TRBJ1-2	CASSYGGQGNYGYTF	TGTGCCAGCAGTTACGGGGGACAGGGGAACTATGGCTACACCTTC
large	TRBV7-6	TRBD1	TRBJ2-3	CASSFTYRGLTDTQYF	TGTGCCAGCAGCTTTACTTACAGGGGGCTCACAGATACGCAGTATTTT
many	TRBV28	.	TRBJ2-3	CASSLRQGTDTQYF	TGTGCCAGCAGTTTAAGGCAGGGCACAGATACGCAGTATTTT
once	TRBV7-9	TRBD2	TRBJ2-3	CASSPLAGGGTDTQYF	TGTGCCAGCAGCCCTCTAGCGGGGGGAGGGACAGATACGCAGTATTTT
many	TRBV20-1	TRBD2	TRBJ2-1	CSARDLSGSTYNEQFF	TGCAGTGCTAGAGATTTAAGCGGGAGCACCTACAATGAGCAGTTCTTC
many	TRBV10-3	TRBD1	TRBJ1-2	CAISEKTGGYGYTF	TGTGCCATCAGTGAAAAAACAGGGGGCTATGGCTACACCTTC
many	TRBV7-9	TRBD2	TRBJ2-1	CASSVAGGRDEQFF	TGTGCCAGCAGCGTAGCGGGAGGGCGCGATGAGCAGTTCTTC
.	TRBV4-1	.	TRBJ2-7	CASSLNTGLNSYEQYF	TGCGCCAGCAGTCTTAATACAGGGTTAAACTCCTACGAGCAGTACTTC
many	TRBV7-3	.	TRBJ2-1	CASSSLGLVGEQFF	TGTGCCAGCAGCTCTCTTGGGCTAGTCGGTGAGCAGTTCTTC
many	TRBV7-7	.	TRBJ2-1	CASSLGAGHKANEQFF	TGTGCTAGCAGCTTAGGGGCGGGACATAAGGCCAATGAGCAGTTCTTC
many	TRBV18	TRBD2	TRBJ2-7	CASSPFHAGGYEQYF	TGTGCCAGCTCACCATTCCACGCGGGAGGGTACGAGCAGTACTTC
few	TRBV20-1	TRBD1	TRBJ1-1	CSAPGTENTEAFF	TGCAGTGCCCCGGGGACAGAGAACACTGAAGCTTTCTTT
many	TRBV6-2/TRBV6-3	TRBD2	TRBJ2-1	CASSRRASGYEQFF	TGTGCCAGCAGTCGAAGGGCTAGCGGGTATGAGCAGTTCTTC
.	TRBV6-6	.	TRBJ2-1	CASSYSTSWGYNEQFF	TGTGCCAGCAGTTACTCTACGTCGTGGGGTTACAATGAGCAGTTCTTC
many	TRBV7-6	TRBD1	TRBJ2-7	CASSLRDRGFYEQYF	TGTGCCAGCAGCTTGCGGGACAGGGGATTCTACGAGCAGTACTTC
many	TRBV6-5	.	TRBJ1-6	CASSSTDRRPLHF	TGTGCCAGCAGCAGCACCGACAGAAGGCCCCTCCACTTT
many	TRBV28	TRBD2	TRBJ2-7	CASTQLAGTPYEQYF	TGTGCCAGCACCCAACTAGCGGGTACACCCTACGAGCAGTACTTC
many	TRBV10-2	.	TRBJ2-7	CASGGLSPYEQYF	TGCGCCAGCGGAGGTTTATCACCTTACGAGCAGTACTTC
.	TRBV20-1	TRBD1	TRBJ2-3	CSALTGFTDTQYF	TGCAGTGCCCTGACAGGGTTCACAGATACGCAGTATTTT
many	TRBV20-1	.	TRBJ1-4	CSARSSTNEKLFF	TGCAGTGCTAGAAGCTCTACTAATGAAAAACTGTTTTTT
many	TRBV4-2	.	TRBJ2-3	CASSQDGAGGGGDTQYF	TGTGCCAGCAGCCAAGATGGAGCGGGCGGAGGAGGGGATACGCAGTATTTT
many	TRBV12-3/TRBV12-4	.	TRBJ2-1	CASTHGTSVGDRYNEQFF	TGTGCCAGCACACATGGGACCTCTGTGGGAGATCGGTACAATGAGCAGTTCTTC
many	TRBV11-2	.	TRBJ2-1	CASSLLQGAEQFF	TGTGCCAGCAGCCTTCTACAGGGCGCCGAGCAGTTCTTC
.	TRBV20-1	TRBD1	TRBJ1-6	CSASSGDRASPLHF	TGCAGTGCTAGCAGCGGGGACAGGGCTTCACCCCTCCACTTT
many	TRBV2	.	TRBJ1-5	CASREGSNQPQHF	TGTGCCAGCAGGGAGGGTAGCAATCAGCCCCAGCATTTT
many	TRBV7-2	TRBD2	TRBJ2-2	CASSFTSGSGELFF	TGTGCCAGCAGCTTTACTAGCGGGAGCGGGGAGCTGTTTTTT
once	TRBV24-1	TRBD2	TRBJ2-1	CATSDQTSGGSDEQFF	TGTGCCACCAGTGACCAAACTAGCGGGGGGAGCGATGAGCAGTTCTTC